This T cell receptor beta chain appears in the sequencing data of a study of T cells after yellow fever vaccination. Germline V gene data show CDR1 as MNHEY and CDR2 as SVGAGI. J gave up 9 bases and V 0 bases, and 9 bases lay outside the gene matches. This CDR3 region has 16 residues. Via MiXCR, TCRdb re-called the 5' RACE reads, giving one row per CDR3 protein. The sample carries about 68,000 distinct CDR3 sequences, under 8% recorded once. This clonotype came up many times. The source was CD8+ T cells sorted from PBMCs, collected about 41 days after the first yellow fever vaccination. This sequence was found in a young man who received the YFV17D yellow fever vaccine. V usage is TRBV6-5 and J usage is TRBJ2-2; 8 bases fit TRBD2. The DNA for the CDR3 is TGTGCCAGCAGTTACTCTGTGAATAGCGGGGTCCGGGAGCTGTTTTTT. It yields the protein CASSYSVNSGVRELFF.